The 9 T cell receptor beta chains listed next were all sequenced from one sample in a study of OX40 agonist ivuxolimab in advanced cancers. The data were produced by immunoSEQ multiplex PCR, yet TCRdb's version contains in-frame clones alone and is incomplete. Among about 84,000 clones, around 83% were seen once, and the ten largest hold approximately 0.2%. The sample in question was CD4+ or CD8+ T cells sorted from blood, obtained in a trial of the OX40 agonist ivuxolimab. These receptors were collected from an adult with an advanced solid tumor such as melanoma, head and neck, liver or kidney cancer.

This chain connects TRBV2 to TRBJ2-1; D call uncertain. CDR3 size: 12 residues. V was clipped by 4 bases and J by 7 bases, with 8 bases between them. Germline V gives CDR1 SNHLY, CDR2 FYNNEI. This chain's CDR3 is CASSAESNEQFF. CDR3 nucleotide sequence: TGTGCCAGCAGTGCAGAAAGTAATGAGCAGTTCTTC.

This clone has only a few counts. The gene calls are TRBV9 and TRBJ1-5; the match to TRBD1 covers 7 bases. Trimming removed 0 bases from V and 7 bases from J; junction bases left unmatched: 10. This CDR3 contains 16 residues. From germline, CDR1 is SGDLS and CDR2 YYNGEE. For the CDR3, the DNA is TGTGCCAGCAGCGTAGATGGGGCAGGGGGAGACCAGCCCCAGCATTTT. Its protein product is CASSVDGAGGDQPQHF.

The chain couples TRBV7-9 to TRBJ1-2; TRBD1 might be the D (5 bases). The CDR3 runs to 16 residues. From germline, CDR1 is SEHNR and CDR2 FQNEAQ (reference sequence). V gave up 3 bases and J gave up 0 bases, with 14 bases separating them. CDR3 loop: CASSFSSRAANYGYTF. In nucleotides, the CDR3 is TGTGCCAGCAGCTTTTCCAGCAGGGCAGCTAACTATGGCTACACCTTC.

This clone was counted between two and nine times. The CDR3 protein is CASSGPMAGAQTQYF. DNA for the CDR3: TGTGCCAGCAGTGGACCCATGGCGGGGGCACAGACCCAGTACTTC. The rearrangement joins TRBV2 to TRBJ2-5; possibly TRBD2 for D (7 bases). Deletions cut 4 bases from V and 6 bases from J, with 18 bases between. Germline lookup yields CDR1 SNHLY and CDR2 FYNNEI. The CDR3 loop spans 15 amino acids. The whole variable domain, remainder taken from reference TRBV2 and TRBJ2-5, is EPEVTQTPSHQVTQMGQEVILRCVPISNHLYFYWYRQILGQKVEFLVSFYNNEISEKSEIFDDQFSVERPDGSNFTLKIRSTKLEDSAMYFCASSGPMAGAQTQYFGPGTRLLVL.

The chain recombines TRBV29-1 with TRBJ2-7, with D maybe TRBD1 (6 bases). The CDR3 loop spans 15 amino acids. Deletions cut 3 bases from V and 4 bases from J, with 19 bases between. Germline V gene sequence: CDR1 SQVTM, CDR2 ANQGSEA. DNA of the CDR3: TGCAGCGTTGAGGTGGGGGCTAGGGGTGGGTACGAGCAGTACTTC. This codes for CSVEVGARGGYEQYF.

The CDR3 is CASSEQGARETQYF. The CDR3 DNA reads as TGTGCCAGCAGTGAACAGGGGGCGAGGGAGACCCAGTACTTC. The chain uses TRBV6-1 and TRBJ2-5, with TRBD1 identical over 8 bases. The CDR3 covers 14 residues. The V segment lost 2 bases and the J segment 5 bases; nucleotides outside the gene matches: 4. The germline V gene encodes CDR1 MNHNS and CDR2 SASEGT.

The chain carries TRBV4-3 and TRBJ2-2; a possible D gene is TRBD2 (6 bases). Germline V CDR1 and CDR2: LGHNA, YSLEER. The V and J ends lost 0 bases and 6 bases respectively, with 14 bases between them. This CDR3 spans 16 amino acids. CDR3 in DNA: TGCGCCAGCAGCCAAGATAGGAGGGAGAATCCCGGGGAGCTGTTTTTT. It translates to CASSQDRRENPGELFF.

The chain has TRBV28 and TRBJ2-7; D call uncertain. The CDR3 consists of 12 residues. The V gene's germline CDR1 is MDHEN and CDR2 SYDVKM. Trimming stripped 10 bases from V and 0 bases from J, with 10 bases between. The CDR3 sequence is CATQASSYEQYV. For the CDR3, the DNA is TGTGCCACCCAGGCTAGCTCCTACGAGCAGTACGTC.

This chain connects TRBV6-5 to TRBJ2-3; the match to TRBD2 covers 11 bases. V lost 2 bases and J lost 6; bases outside the gene matches: 4. The CDR3 has 15 residues. CDR1 is MNHEY and CDR2 is SVGAGI in the germline V gene. The CDR3 region is CASSYRLAGQDTQYF. The DNA of the CDR3 is TGTGCCAGCAGTTACCGACTAGCGGGGCAGGATACGCAGTATTTT.